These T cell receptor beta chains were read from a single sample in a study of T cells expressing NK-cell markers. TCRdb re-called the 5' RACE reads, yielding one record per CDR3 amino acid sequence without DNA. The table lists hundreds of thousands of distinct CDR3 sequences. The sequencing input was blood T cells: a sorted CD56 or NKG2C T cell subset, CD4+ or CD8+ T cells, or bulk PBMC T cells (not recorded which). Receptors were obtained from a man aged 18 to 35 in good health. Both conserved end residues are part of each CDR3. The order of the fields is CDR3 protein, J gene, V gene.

CAISEDRVNTEAFF | TRBJ1-1 | TRBV10-3
CASSSTSGMRYNEQFF | TRBJ2-1 | TRBV7-3
CASSPRQDSNTEAFF | TRBJ1-1 | TRBV18
CSARREVYNEQFF | TRBJ2-1 | TRBV29-1
CASRAGAWGDTQYF | TRBJ2-3 | TRBV25-1
CSASQTGTDNEKLFF | TRBJ1-4 | TRBV20-1
CSAPASGYNEQFF | TRBJ2-1 | TRBV20-1
CASRNTMTGVSTEAFF | TRBJ1-1 | TRBV3-1
CASIQRGRGTDTQYF | TRBJ2-3 | TRBV12-3/TRBV12-4
CASSYSIEVSRADTQYF | TRBJ2-3 | TRBV6-5
CSVGILRLAGTDTQYF | TRBJ2-3 | TRBV29-1
CASSLGQGNTDTQYF | TRBJ2-3 | TRBV7-9
CASSADRVNYGYTF | TRBJ1-2 | TRBV12-3/TRBV12-4
CASSSRGEKLFF | TRBJ1-4 | TRBV28
CSATGTKTLLGTDTQYF | TRBJ2-3 | TRBV20-1
CASSSTNRADTQYF | TRBJ2-3 | TRBV7-6
CASTHRVSTDTQYF | TRBJ2-3 | TRBV12-3/TRBV12-4
CASREQYRDTEAFF | TRBJ1-1 | TRBV5-1
CATSRPLPGDAGTQYF | TRBJ2-5 | TRBV15
CASSPQREGYEQYF | TRBJ2-7 | TRBV18
CASSTAGTPEAFF | TRBJ1-1 | TRBV12-3/TRBV12-4
CASSQPDWGEKLFF | TRBJ1-4 | TRBV4-3
CASSFVAGSTVSGANVLTF | TRBJ2-6 | TRBV5-4
CASRRSAGTDYSPLHF | TRBJ1-6 | TRBV5-1